The present T cell receptor beta chain was sequenced within a study of T cell repertoires in cytomegalovirus infection. Study overall: Matching HLA type and CMV infection were both indicated by public TCR beta signatures. Study-level points and caveats: Cumulative public TCR beta family frequency identified CMV carriers with the relevant HLA. The ex vivo response was dominated by HLA-C-restricted CMV-specific TCR beta clonotypes.

TCRdb fed the reads into MiXCR, producing one record per CDR3 protein. The sample comprises 310,000 or so distinct CDR3 sequences, about a quarter of which are singletons, and more than 11% rests with the top ten. This CDR3 has 14 residues. CDR1 and CDR2 from the germline V gene are SGHVS and FNYEAQ. With 7 bases removed from V and 0 bases from J, the gap between germline ends came to 12 bases. This clonotype has more than one count but fewer than ten. Its target is unknown. The chain has TRBV7-6 and TRBJ1-1; no firm D call. This TCR was sampled from a human donor in good health (CMV status not recorded). Some clones in this sample may be carry-over from other donors' samples. Sequencing used PBMCs. CDR3 sequence reads: CASKEGIMNTEAFF. The CDR3 region has the DNA TGTGCCAGCAAAGAAGGGATTATGAACACTGAAGCTTTCTTT.